The rows below give T cell receptor beta chains drawn from one sample of a study of T cells after yellow fever vaccination. TCRdb reprocessed the 5' RACE reads via MiXCR and lists one record per CDR3 protein. Of nearly 550,000 distinct CDR3 sequences detected, 15% to 20% appear once; the ten largest clones hold more than 13%. Sample: PBMCs, taken 15 days after the yellow fever booster vaccination. These receptors all stem from a man younger than 45 who received the YFV17D yellow fever vaccine. Both conserved end residues are part of each CDR3. A D gene is named only where the DNA matches it firmly. Size is omitted from some rows. Given values are once, few, many or a class for expanded clones.

v_gene: TRBV11-2
abundance: -
j_gene: TRBJ2-5
d_gene: TRBD2
len: 16
CDR3nt: TGTGCCAGCAGCTTACTAGCGGGAGGGGGCCAAGAGACCCAGTACTTC
CDR3aa: CASSLLAGGGQETQYF

v_gene: TRBV15
abundance: -
j_gene: TRBJ2-1
d_gene: -
len: 12
CDR3nt: TGTGCCACCAGCAGAGATGTGGGTTTGCAGTTCTTC
CDR3aa: CATSRDVGLQFF

v_gene: TRBV12-3/TRBV12-4
abundance: few
j_gene: TRBJ2-6
d_gene: -
len: 15
CDR3nt: TGTGCCAGCAGCAGCGAGGTTTTTGTGGCCAACGTCCTGACTTTC
CDR3aa: CASSSEVFVANVLTF

v_gene: TRBV27
abundance: -
j_gene: TRBJ2-3
d_gene: -
len: 16
CDR3nt: TGTGCCAGCAGTCCGACGGTCTTGGTCCTGGTGGATACGCAGTATTTT
CDR3aa: CASSPTVLVLVDTQYF

v_gene: TRBV24-1
abundance: few
j_gene: TRBJ1-4
d_gene: -
len: 16
CDR3nt: TGTGCCACCAGTGCCGGTCGGGCGGCTCCTAATGAAAAACTGTTTTTT
CDR3aa: CATSAGRAAPNEKLFF

v_gene: TRBV12-3/TRBV12-4
abundance: few
j_gene: TRBJ1-1
d_gene: -
len: 12
CDR3nt: TGTGCCAGCTCCCCAGGGTCCCCTGAAGCTTTCTTT
CDR3aa: CASSPGSPEAFF

v_gene: TRBV12-3/TRBV12-4
abundance: few
j_gene: TRBJ2-2
d_gene: -
len: 17
CDR3nt: TGTGCCAGCAGTTTGGGGACTCGCTTGATGGGGACCGGGGAGCTGTTTTTT
CDR3aa: CASSLGTRLMGTGELFF

v_gene: TRBV27
abundance: few
j_gene: TRBJ2-7
d_gene: TRBD2
len: 14
CDR3nt: TGTGCCAGCCGGAGACTAGCGGTGCCCTACGAGCAGTACTTC
CDR3aa: CASRRLAVPYEQYF

v_gene: TRBV5-1
abundance: few
j_gene: TRBJ2-2
d_gene: -
len: 13
CDR3nt: TGTGCCAGCAGCTCCGGGACCACCGGGGAGCTGTTTTTT
CDR3aa: CASSSGTTGELFF

v_gene: TRBV19
abundance: -
j_gene: TRBJ2-7
d_gene: TRBD2
len: 12
CDR3nt: TGTGCCACCGCTAGCGGCTCCTACGAGCAGTACTTC
CDR3aa: CATASGSYEQYF

v_gene: TRBV7-9
abundance: many
j_gene: TRBJ2-7
d_gene: TRBD1
len: 14
CDR3nt: TGTGCCAGCAGCATCGGACAGGGGGCCTACGAGCAGTACTTC
CDR3aa: CASSIGQGAYEQYF

v_gene: TRBV20-1
abundance: many
j_gene: TRBJ1-4
d_gene: TRBD1
len: 14
CDR3nt: TGCAGTGCTAGTCCACCCGGACGGACAGGGAAACTGTTTTTT
CDR3aa: CSASPPGRTGKLFF

v_gene: TRBV7-8
abundance: few
j_gene: TRBJ2-2
d_gene: -
len: 13
CDR3nt: TGTGCCAGCAGCTTAGCGCTAGACGGGGAGCTGTTTTTT
CDR3aa: CASSLALDGELFF

v_gene: TRBV7-2
abundance: -
j_gene: TRBJ2-7
d_gene: -
len: 14
CDR3nt: TGTGCCAGCAGCTCAGAATACTACTCCTACGAGCAGTACTTC
CDR3aa: CASSSEYYSYEQYF

v_gene: TRBV6-5
abundance: -
j_gene: TRBJ2-5
d_gene: -
len: 12
CDR3nt: TGTGCCAGCAGTTACTACACCGGACCAGTTTACTTC
CDR3aa: CASSYYTGPVYF

v_gene: TRBV7-9
abundance: many
j_gene: TRBJ2-7
d_gene: -
len: 14
CDR3nt: TGTGCCAGCAGCTTAGTTCAGGGAACCTACGAGCAGTACTTC
CDR3aa: CASSLVQGTYEQYF

v_gene: TRBV11-2
abundance: few
j_gene: TRBJ2-2
d_gene: -
len: 14
CDR3nt: TGTGCCAGCAGCTTGACGTTGGGCACCGGGGAGCTGTTTTTT
CDR3aa: CASSLTLGTGELFF

v_gene: TRBV9
abundance: -
j_gene: TRBJ2-3
d_gene: -
len: 15
CDR3nt: TGTGCCAGCAGCGTAGGAGAGGGGCCGGGAGATACGCAGTATTTT
CDR3aa: CASSVGEGPGDTQYF

v_gene: TRBV3-1
abundance: -
j_gene: TRBJ2-7
d_gene: -
len: 12
CDR3nt: TGTGCCAGCAGCCAGGTTCGGGGCGAGCAGTACTTC
CDR3aa: CASSQVRGEQYF

v_gene: TRBV5-8
abundance: -
j_gene: TRBJ2-2
d_gene: -
len: 15
CDR3nt: TGTGCCAGCCAGCATGGAGGTTCAGGGGTCGGGGAGCTGTTTTTT
CDR3aa: CASQHGGSGVGELFF

v_gene: TRBV7-2
abundance: few
j_gene: TRBJ2-1
d_gene: -
len: 12
CDR3nt: TGTGCCAGCATTGGTTTGGTTAATGAGCAGTTCTTC
CDR3aa: CASIGLVNEQFF

v_gene: TRBV9
abundance: -
j_gene: TRBJ2-2
d_gene: -
len: 13
CDR3nt: TGTGCCAGCAGCGTCTTGGGTTCCGGGGAGCTGTTTTTT
CDR3aa: CASSVLGSGELFF

v_gene: TRBV7-2
abundance: -
j_gene: TRBJ2-6
d_gene: TRBD2
len: 17
CDR3nt: TGTGCCAGCGCGGTAGCGGGATCTAACTCTGGGGCCAACGTCCTGACTTTC
CDR3aa: CASAVAGSNSGANVLTF

v_gene: TRBV15
abundance: -
j_gene: TRBJ2-5
d_gene: TRBD1
len: 15
CDR3nt: TGTGCCACCAGCACGGGACAGGGCGTCCAAGAGACCCAGTACTTC
CDR3aa: CATSTGQGVQETQYF

v_gene: TRBV12-3/TRBV12-4
abundance: many
j_gene: TRBJ1-1
d_gene: TRBD1
len: 15
CDR3nt: TGTGCCAGCAGTCCCCTGGGACAGGTAAACACTGAAGCTTTCTTT
CDR3aa: CASSPLGQVNTEAFF

v_gene: TRBV4-3
abundance: -
j_gene: TRBJ1-6
d_gene: -
len: 13
CDR3nt: TGCGCCAGCAGCCAGGCAACAGAGAAACCCCTCCACTTT
CDR3aa: CASSQATEKPLHF

v_gene: TRBV7-2
abundance: -
j_gene: TRBJ2-7
d_gene: -
len: 15
CDR3nt: TGTGCCAGCAGCGCTCGGGGCGGTGGTCCTTACGAGCAGTACTTC
CDR3aa: CASSARGGGPYEQYF

v_gene: TRBV5-4
abundance: few
j_gene: TRBJ2-5
d_gene: -
len: 14
CDR3nt: TGTGCCAGCAGCCTTCGGCAGGGGGGAGAGACCCAGTACTTC
CDR3aa: CASSLRQGGETQYF

v_gene: TRBV29-1
abundance: few
j_gene: TRBJ2-5
d_gene: -
len: 14
CDR3nt: TGCAGCGCTGGCGGCGGAGGGAGCCAAGAGACCCAGTACTTC
CDR3aa: CSAGGGGSQETQYF

v_gene: TRBV5-1
abundance: few
j_gene: TRBJ2-7
d_gene: TRBD1
len: 15
CDR3nt: TGCGCCAGCAGCTTGGGGGGGACAGGGGTAAACGAGCAGTACTTC
CDR3aa: CASSLGGTGVNEQYF

v_gene: TRBV25-1
abundance: -
j_gene: TRBJ2-3
d_gene: -
len: 14
CDR3nt: TGTGCCAGCTCGGGCCGGGAGATCACAGATACGCAGTATTTT
CDR3aa: CASSGREITDTQYF

v_gene: TRBV12-3/TRBV12-4
abundance: -
j_gene: TRBJ1-4
d_gene: TRBD1
len: 15
CDR3nt: TGTGCCAGCAGTGCCCGGGACAGACATGTCGAAAAACTGTTTTTT
CDR3aa: CASSARDRHVEKLFF

v_gene: TRBV6-5
abundance: -
j_gene: TRBJ2-7
d_gene: -
len: 15
CDR3nt: TGTGCCAGCAGTTACTCGAAAGGCGGGATCTACGAGCAGTACTTC
CDR3aa: CASSYSKGGIYEQYF

v_gene: TRBV20-1
abundance: -
j_gene: TRBJ1-1
d_gene: -
len: 13
CDR3nt: TGCAGTGCTAGAGAGTCAGGGGTCCCTGAAGCTTTCTTT
CDR3aa: CSARESGVPEAFF

v_gene: TRBV20-1
abundance: many
j_gene: TRBJ2-1
d_gene: TRBD2
len: 14
CDR3nt: TGCAGTGCTATTAGCGGGAGGAAGGCCAATGAGCAGTTCTTC
CDR3aa: CSAISGRKANEQFF